The rows below give T cell receptor beta chains drawn from one sample of a study of shared clonotypes between healthy human individuals. The repertoire was sequenced with immunoSEQ multiplex PCR; TCRdb's copy has only in-frame clones and lacks some. The sample shows over 800,000 clones, over 90% of them seen only once. The sequencing sample was made of naive CD8+ T cells sorted from blood. The receptor set was obtained from a man aged 25 to 45 in good health. Both conserved end residues are part of each CDR3. A D gene is named only where the DNA matches it firmly. Clone size is given for some rows only: seen once, a few or many times, or a class if the clone is expanded.

>NA|TRBV7-9|TRBJ2-1|NA
TGTGCCAGCAGCGCGACAGGAGTTTACAATGAGCAGTTCTTC
CASSATGVYNEQFF
>NA|TRBV5-6|TRBJ2-7|NA
TGTGCCAGCAGCTTGTTTGGGGGGTTGTACGAGCAGTACTTC
CASSLFGGLYEQYF
>NA|TRBV6-6|TRBJ1-5|once
TGTGCCAGCTGGATGGGTACGGGACAAAATCAGCCCCAGCATTTT
CASWMGTGQNQPQHF
>TRBD1|TRBV6-5|TRBJ1-4|once
TGTGCCAGCGGGCCGGGACAGGGGAATGAAAAACTGTTTTTT
CASGPGQGNEKLFF
>TRBD2|TRBV10-3|TRBJ2-7|once
TGTGCCATCAGTGAGATTGTAGCGGGACCTGGGGAGCAGTACTTC
CAISEIVAGPGEQYF
>TRBD2|TRBV27|TRBJ2-1|NA
TGTGCCAGCACCCAAGGTACTAGCGGGAGCAATGAGCAGTTCTTC
CASTQGTSGSNEQFF
>TRBD2|TRBV7-9|TRBJ2-3|NA
TGTGCCAGCAATCTGGCGGGAGTAGCGGATACGCAGTATTTT
CASNLAGVADTQYF
>NA|TRBV25-1|TRBJ2-7|NA
TGTGCCAGCAGTAAGGACAGCTACGAGCAGTACTTC
CASSKDSYEQYF
>NA|TRBV14|TRBJ2-7|NA
TGTGCCAGCAGCCAAGATCGTAGCTACGAGCAGTACTTC
CASSQDRSYEQYF
>NA|TRBV14|TRBJ2-7|once
TGTGCCAGCAGCCACCCACCTACCTACGAGCAGTACTTC
CASSHPPTYEQYF
>NA|TRBV15|TRBJ2-1|NA
TGTGCCACCAGCCCCCGGGCTAGTAATAATGAGCAGTTCTTC
CATSPRASNNEQFF
>TRBD1|TRBV5-1|TRBJ2-5|NA
TGCGCCAGCAGCACCGGACAGGGGGGCGAGACCCAGTACTTC
CASSTGQGGETQYF
>NA|TRBV6-4|TRBJ2-2|NA
TGTGCCAGCAGTGATTTGGGGTCCGGGGAGCTGTTTTTT
CASSDLGSGELFF
>TRBD1|TRBV7-9|TRBJ2-6|NA
TGTGCCAGCAGCTCAAAAATTAGGACAGGGGGCTCTGGGGCCAACGTCCTGACTTTC
CASSSKIRTGGSGANVLTF
>NA|TRBV5-1|TRBJ2-1|NA
TGCGCCAGCAGTTACTTGACAGGAACCTACAATGAGCAGTTCTTC
CASSYLTGTYNEQFF
>NA|TRBV11-2|TRBJ2-7|NA
TGTGCCAGCAGCCTCCGATCAACGCCATCCTACGAGCAGTACTTC
CASSLRSTPSYEQYF
>TRBD1|TRBV7-2|TRBJ2-7|NA
TGTGCCAGCAGCTCTCGACAGGGTATCTACGAGCAGTACTTC
CASSSRQGIYEQYF
>NA|TRBV4-1|TRBJ1-4|once
TGCGCCAGCAGCCAAGATGGGGCAGGGGTTGAAAAACTGTTTTTT
CASSQDGAGVEKLFF
>NA|TRBV27|TRBJ1-5|NA
TGTGCCAGCAGTCCCCAGACAGGAACCAATCAGCCCCAGCATTTT
CASSPQTGTNQPQHF
>NA|TRBV7-8|TRBJ2-3|NA
TGTGCCAGCAACCCCACGGGGGCGAGCACAGATACGCAGTATTTT
CASNPTGASTDTQYF
>NA|TRBV7-6|TRBJ2-1|NA
TGTGCCAGCAGCCCACACCCGGGCTACAGTTCTTATGAGCAGTTCTTC
CASSPHPGYSSYEQFF
>NA|TRBV4-1|TRBJ2-7|once
TGCGCCAGCAGCCAGGAGCATAGCGCTACCTACGAGCAGTACTTC
CASSQEHSATYEQYF
>NA|TRBV25-1|TRBJ1-2|NA
TGTGCCAGCGGGGGGCAGGTTAATGGCTACACCTTC
CASGGQVNGYTF
>NA|TRBV15|TRBJ2-1|NA
TGTGCCACCAGCAGCATAGAGGACAATGAGCAGTTCTTC
CATSSIEDNEQFF
>TRBD1|TRBV4-2|TRBJ1-1|NA
TGTGCCAGCAGCCTGAGGACAGGGGGCTCGAACACTGAAGCTTTCTTT
CASSLRTGGSNTEAFF
>TRBD1|TRBV28|TRBJ1-4|NA
TGTGCCAGCAGTGACAGGGAGGGCTTTGAAAAACTGTTTTTT
CASSDREGFEKLFF
>NA|TRBV15|TRBJ2-7|NA
TGTGCCACCAGCAGTGGGGGGTTCTACGAGCAGTACTTC
CATSSGGFYEQYF
>NA|TRBV6-6|TRBJ2-5|NA
TGTGCCAGCCTTGGCATCATGGGATACCAAGAGACCCAGTACTTC
CASLGIMGYQETQYF
>NA|TRBV13|TRBJ2-7|NA
TGTGCCAGCAGCTTAGATCGGGGGGAGCAGTACTTC
CASSLDRGEQYF